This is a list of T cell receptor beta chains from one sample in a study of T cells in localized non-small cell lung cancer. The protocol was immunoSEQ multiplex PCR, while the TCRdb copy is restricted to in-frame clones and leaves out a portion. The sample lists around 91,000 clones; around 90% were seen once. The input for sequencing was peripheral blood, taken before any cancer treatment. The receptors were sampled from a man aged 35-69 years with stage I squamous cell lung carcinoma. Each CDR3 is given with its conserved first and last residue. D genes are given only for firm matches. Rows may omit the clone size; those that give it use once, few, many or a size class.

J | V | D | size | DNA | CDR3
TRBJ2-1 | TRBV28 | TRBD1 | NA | TGTGCCAGCAGCACCGGGACAGGGGCTAACAATGAGCAGTTCTTC | CASSTGTGANNEQFF
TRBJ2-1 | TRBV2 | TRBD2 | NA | TGTGCCAGCTCAGTGGGTAGCGGGGGGTCTAATGAGCAGTTCTTC | CASSVGSGGSNEQFF
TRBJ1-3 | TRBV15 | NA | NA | TGTGCCACCAGCAGAGATTTCGGGATGAGGGGAAACACCATATATTTT | CATSRDFGMRGNTIYF
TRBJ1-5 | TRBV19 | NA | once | TGTGCCAGTAGTTCCCGAGGGTACCCACTGGGCAATCAGCCCCAGCATTTT | CASSSRGYPLGNQPQHF
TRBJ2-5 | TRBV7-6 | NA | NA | TGTGCCAGCAGACTCGTCGGGACCCGAATGCCCCCTTTGACGGCCCAGTACTTC | CASRLVGTRMPPLTAQYF
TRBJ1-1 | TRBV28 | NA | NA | TGTGCCAGCAGTTCCTATGTGAACACTGAAGCTTTCTTT | CASSSYVNTEAFF
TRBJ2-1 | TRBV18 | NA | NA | TGTGCCAGCTCACCACCGACACAGGCCAATGAGCAGTTCTTC | CASSPPTQANEQFF
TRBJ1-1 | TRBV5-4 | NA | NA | TGTGCCAGCAGCTTTAAAGAGAACACTGAAGCTTTCTTT | CASSFKENTEAFF
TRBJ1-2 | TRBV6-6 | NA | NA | TGTGCCAGCAGTTACAGTGGGGGTAACTATGGCTACACCTTC | CASSYSGGNYGYTF
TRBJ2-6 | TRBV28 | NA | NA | TGTGCCAGCAGTGGGGGGAGCTCTGGGGCCAACGTCCTGACTTTC | CASSGGSSGANVLTF
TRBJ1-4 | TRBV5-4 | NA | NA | TGTGCCAGCAGCTTGGACCCCGCAACTAATGAAAAACTGTTTTTT | CASSLDPATNEKLFF
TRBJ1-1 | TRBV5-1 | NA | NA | TGCGCCAGCAGCTTGATCCCAGGGGACACTGAAGCTTTCTTT | CASSLIPGDTEAFF
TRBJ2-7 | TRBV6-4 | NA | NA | TGTGCCAGCAGTGTGCACCTTGGCCCCTACGAGCAGTACTTC | CASSVHLGPYEQYF
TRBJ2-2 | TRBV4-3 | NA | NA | TGCGCCAGCAGCCGGGGGTGGGGTTCGAACACCGGGGAGCTGTTTTTT | CASSRGWGSNTGELFF
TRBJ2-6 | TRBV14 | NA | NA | TGTGCCTCCGGGCTTGGGGCCAACGTCCTGACTTTC | CASGLGANVLTF
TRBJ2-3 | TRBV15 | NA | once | TGTGCCACCAGCAGAGGAGTTCAGTCGCAGTATTTT | CATSRGVQSQYF
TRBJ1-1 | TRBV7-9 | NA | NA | TGTGCCAGCAGGGCTAAGGACAGATTAAACACTGAAGCTTTCTTT | CASRAKDRLNTEAFF
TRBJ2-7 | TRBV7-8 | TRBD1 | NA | TGTGCCAGCAGCCAACCGGGACAGACCAAGTTC | CASSQPGQTKF
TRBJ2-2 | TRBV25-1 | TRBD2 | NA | TGTGCCAGCGGTTCGAGCGGGGGTATCACCGGGGAGCTGTTTTTT | CASGSSGGITGELFF
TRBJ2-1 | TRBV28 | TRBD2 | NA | TGTGCCAGCAGTTTAGGGCTAGCGGGGAACAATGAGCAGTTCTTC | CASSLGLAGNNEQFF
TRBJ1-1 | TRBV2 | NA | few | TGTGCCAGCAGCGCAGGGAGAACTTTGAACACTGAAGCTTTCTTT | CASSAGRTLNTEAFF
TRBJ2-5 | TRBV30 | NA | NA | TGTGCCTGGAGTGGAGGCAGTCAAGAGACCCAGTACTTC | CAWSGGSQETQYF
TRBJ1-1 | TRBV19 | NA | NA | TGTGCCAGTAGTGACAGGTCCGGCGGGAACACTGAAGCTTTCTTT | CASSDRSGGNTEAFF
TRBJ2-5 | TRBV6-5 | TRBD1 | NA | TGTGCCAGCAGCTTGGGCAGGGGGCGGGAGACCCAGTACTTC | CASSLGRGRETQYF
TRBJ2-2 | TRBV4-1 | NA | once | TGCGCCAGCAGCCAAGGTTTGAGGACAGCGATCACCGGGGAGCTGTTTTTT | CASSQGLRTAITGELFF
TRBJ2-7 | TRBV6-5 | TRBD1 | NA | TGTGCCAGCACCAAGGGGACAGTCTCCTATCAGCAGTACTTC | CASTKGTVSYQQYF
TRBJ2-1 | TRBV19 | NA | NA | TGTGCCAGTAGTATAGGGAGCTCCTACAATGAGCAGTTCTTC | CASSIGSSYNEQFF
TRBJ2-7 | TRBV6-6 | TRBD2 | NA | TGTGCCAGCAGTTACGCGGGGGAGGGGCAGTACTTC | CASSYAGEGQYF
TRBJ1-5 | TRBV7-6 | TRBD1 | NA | TGTGCCAGCAGCTCACAGGGGGGTAGGAATCAGCCCCAGCATTTT | CASSSQGGRNQPQHF
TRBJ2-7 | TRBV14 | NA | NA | TGTGCCAGCAGCTTGCCGGGAACAGGCTTCTACGAGCAGTACTTC | CASSLPGTGFYEQYF
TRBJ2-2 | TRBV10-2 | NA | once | TGCGCCAGCAGTGACCAGGGGGGGGAGCTGTTTTTT | CASSDQGGELFF
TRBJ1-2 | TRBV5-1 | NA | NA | TGCGCCAGCAGCGCCGGGACACCAGCTAACTATGGCTACACCTTC | CASSAGTPANYGYTF
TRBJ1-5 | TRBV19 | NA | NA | TGTGCCAGTGCCTCTTTGACGGGACGGCATAGCAATCAGCCCCAGCATTTT | CASASLTGRHSNQPQHF
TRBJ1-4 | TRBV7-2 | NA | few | TGTGCCAGCAGCTTTTTGTTGGCAGGGGAGAATGAAAAACTGTTTTTT | CASSFLLAGENEKLFF
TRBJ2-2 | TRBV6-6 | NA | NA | TGTGCCAGCAGTTACCCCGGGACATCGAACACCGGGGAGCTGTTTTTT | CASSYPGTSNTGELFF
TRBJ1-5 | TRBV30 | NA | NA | TGTGCCTGCAGACAGGGCAATCAGCCCCAGCATTTT | CACRQGNQPQHF
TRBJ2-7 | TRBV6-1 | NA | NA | TGTGCCAGCAGTTTGTCGGACGGGTACTACGAGCAGTACTTC | CASSLSDGYYEQYF
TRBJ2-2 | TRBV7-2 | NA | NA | TGTGCCAGCAGCAACCAGGGGTTCAGCACCGGGGAGCTGTTTTTT | CASSNQGFSTGELFF
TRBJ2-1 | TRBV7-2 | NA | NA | TGTGCCAGCAGCTTAACCCCCCCCGGGGCCCTCTACAATGAGCAGTTCTTC | CASSLTPPGALYNEQFF
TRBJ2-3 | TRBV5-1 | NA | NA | TGCGCCAGCAGCTTTGGACAAGACACAGATACGCAGTATTTT | CASSFGQDTDTQYF
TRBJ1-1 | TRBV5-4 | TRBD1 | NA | TGTGCCAGCAGCGTCCGGGACAGGGGAACTGAAGCTTTCTTT | CASSVRDRGTEAFF
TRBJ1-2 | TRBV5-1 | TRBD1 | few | TGCGCCAGCAGCCGGGACAGCCAGAACTATGGCTACACCTTC | CASSRDSQNYGYTF
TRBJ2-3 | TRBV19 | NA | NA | TGTGCCAGTAGTATAGGAAAAGGGAAAATGTCGACAGATACGCAGTATTTT | CASSIGKGKMSTDTQYF
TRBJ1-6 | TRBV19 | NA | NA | TGTGCCAGTAGTATAAATTTAATGATCCTACCCCTCCACTTT | CASSINLMILPLHF
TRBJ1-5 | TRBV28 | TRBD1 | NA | TGTGCCAGCAGTCGAGGGGACAGGCAGAATCAGCCCCAGCATTTT | CASSRGDRQNQPQHF
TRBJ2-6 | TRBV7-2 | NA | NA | TGTGCCAGCAGCCCAAGTCGGACTGGGGCCAACGTCCTGACTTTC | CASSPSRTGANVLTF
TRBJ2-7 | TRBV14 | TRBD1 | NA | TGTGCCAGCAGTCGGGACAGGCAGACCTACGAGCAGTACTTC | CASSRDRQTYEQYF
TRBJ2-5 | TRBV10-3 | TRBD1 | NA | TGTGCCATCAGCCTTGACAGGGCGCAAGAGACCCAGTACTTC | CAISLDRAQETQYF
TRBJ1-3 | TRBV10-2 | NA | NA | TGCGCCAGCAGTGAGTCTGAGAGGCGATACACCATATATTTT | CASSESERRYTIYF
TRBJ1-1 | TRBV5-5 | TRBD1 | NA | TGTGCCAGCAGTCCGGGACAGGTTTTGAACACTGAAGCTTTCTTT | CASSPGQVLNTEAFF
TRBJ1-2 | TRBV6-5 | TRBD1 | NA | TGTGCCAGCAGTTACACCGGGACAGGGATTGGCTACACCTTC | CASSYTGTGIGYTF
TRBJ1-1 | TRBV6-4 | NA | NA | TGTGCCAGCAGCGTTAGTTGGAACACTGAAGCTTTCTTT | CASSVSWNTEAFF
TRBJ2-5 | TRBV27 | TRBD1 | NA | TGTGCCAGCAGTTTAGGCCAGGGGGCGCGGGGGACCCAGTACTTC | CASSLGQGARGTQYF
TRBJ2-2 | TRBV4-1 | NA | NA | TGCGCCAGCAGCCAAGAAGTATTGAGTATCTTGCGGACAGCGAACACCGGGGAGCTGTTTTTT | CASSQEVLSILRTANTGELFF
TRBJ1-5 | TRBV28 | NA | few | TGTGCCAGCAGCCGATTGGCAAGGTTCAATCAGCCCCAGCATTTT | CASSRLARFNQPQHF
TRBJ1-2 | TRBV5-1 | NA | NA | TGCGCCAGCAGCTTGGGGGGCGGACTTAGCGAGGGCTACACCTTC | CASSLGGGLSEGYTF
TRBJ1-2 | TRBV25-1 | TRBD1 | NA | TGTGCCAGCAGCAGGGGGCCAAACTATGGCTACACCTTC | CASSRGPNYGYTF